This T cell receptor beta chain derives from a study of blood T cell repertoires in COVID-19. Study context: Acute and convalescent COVID-19 samples came from the United States, Italy and Spain. Nucleic acid was either cDNA or gDNA, and it came from T cells, B-cell-depleted T cells, or PBMCs.

CDR1 is MGHRA, CDR2 YSYEKL, per germline. Trimming shortened V by 4 bases and J by 1 base, and 7 bases separated the two germline ends. This CDR3 is built from 13 residues. As handled by the study authors: Researchers report that nucleated cell counts were estimated from reference gene primer amplification. Sequencing used immunoSEQ multiplex PCR; TCRdb keeps in-frame clones, though not all of them. D and trimming were read from the DNA, whereas the V and J calls and clone size are those reported in that table. Here the sample spans 99,000 or so clones, around 83% being singletons. J is TRBJ1-1 and V is TRBV4-1; D not certain. This TCR derives from a woman of 80 years or more with active or convalescent COVID-19. The sequenced sample consisted of peripheral blood. The CDR3 nucleotides read TGCGCCAGCAGCCTACAGCAGAACACTGAAGCTTTCTTT. As protein: CASSLQQNTEAFF.